These T cell receptor beta chains were read from a single sample in a study of shared clonotypes between healthy human individuals. Clones were read by immunoSEQ multiplex PCR, and TCRdb kept only the in-frame ones, dropping some. The sample has under 2,000,000 clones, about 95% seen once. Sequenced input: naive CD8+ T cells sorted from blood. These receptors came from a man aged 18 to 35 in good health. The CDR3 runs from the conserved cysteine through the conserved F or W. D genes are given only for firm matches. Some rows have no size entry. The others give once, few or many, or a class for an expanded clone.

. | TRBJ2-7 | TRBV6-5 | . | TGTGCCAGCAGGTGGGGACTCGAAGACGGCGAGCAGTACTTC | CASRWGLEDGEQYF
. | TRBJ1-2 | TRBV28 | . | TGTGCCAGCAGTTTACGTGGTGGGGGAAAAGGCTACACCTTC | CASSLRGGGKGYTF
. | TRBJ1-1 | TRBV5-6 | TRBD1 | TGTGCCAGCAGCTGGGACAGGGATAACACTGAAGCTTTCTTT | CASSWDRDNTEAFF
. | TRBJ2-1 | TRBV6-1 | TRBD1 | TGTGCCAGCAAGGGGACAGGGTGGGGCAATGAGCAGTTCTTC | CASKGTGWGNEQFF
. | TRBJ2-7 | TRBV6-5 | . | TGTGCCAGCAGTTACGGGACACCCTCTACTTACGAGCAGTACTTC | CASSYGTPSTYEQYF
. | TRBJ2-7 | TRBV27 | TRBD2 | TGTGCCAGCGCTCCCGGGGGGTCCTACGAGCAGTACTTC | CASAPGGSYEQYF
few | TRBJ1-6 | TRBV7-9 | . | TGTGCCAGCAGCCCTCCCGGACCCGGGAATTCACCCCTCCACTTT | CASSPPGPGNSPLHF
. | TRBJ2-1 | TRBV30 | TRBD2 | TGTGCCTGGAGTGCCTTGGGACTAGTCGGTTTCAATGAGCAGTTCTTC | CAWSALGLVGFNEQFF
. | TRBJ2-5 | TRBV5-1 | . | TGCGCCAGCAGCTTGGAGTGGGGGGAGACCCAGTACTTC | CASSLEWGETQYF
. | TRBJ2-5 | TRBV7-9 | TRBD1 | TGTGCCAGCAGCCCGGACAGGGGGTTTGTAGAGACCCAGTACTTC | CASSPDRGFVETQYF
. | TRBJ2-5 | TRBV11-3 | TRBD2 | TGTGCCAGCAGCCTCGGACTAGCGGGGGCCCCGGACCAAGAGACCCAGTACTTC | CASSLGLAGAPDQETQYF
. | TRBJ2-1 | TRBV29-1 | TRBD2 | TGCAGCGTTCCTAGGACTAGCGGCTACAATGAGCAGTTCTTC | CSVPRTSGYNEQFF
. | TRBJ2-7 | TRBV5-1 | TRBD1 | TGCGCCAGTGCCGGGACAGGGAATCCCTACGAGCAGTACTTC | CASAGTGNPYEQYF
. | TRBJ2-1 | TRBV25-1 | TRBD2 | TGTGCCGCCGCACGGGGGGATGAGCAGTTCTTC | CAAARGDEQFF
. | TRBJ2-7 | TRBV28 | TRBD1 | TGTGCCAGCAGCGACAGGGGAAGATCCTACGAGCAGTACTTC | CASSDRGRSYEQYF
. | TRBJ1-5 | TRBV19 | . | TGTGCCAGTAGTATTGATATGGACAGATATCAGCCCCAGCATTTT | CASSIDMDRYQPQHF
. | TRBJ2-3 | TRBV9 | TRBD1 | TGTGCCAGCAGCTCGAGACAGGGGGCGTACCAGCGGGGTAGCACAGATACGCAGTATTTT | CASSSRQGAYQRGSTDTQYF